Listed here are 14 T cell receptor beta chains from one sample, sequenced in a study of blood T cell repertoires in COVID-19. Assay: immunoSEQ multiplex PCR; the TCRdb copy retains only in-frame clones and omits some. The table lists about 110,000 clones, roughly 71% of them singletons. Input material: peripheral blood. All receptors derive from a man aged 80 or over with acute or convalescent COVID-19.

This clone was observed once. The rearrangement joins TRBV30 to TRBJ1-2; 9 bases fit TRBD1. This CDR3 region has 15 residues. Germline V gene sequence: CDR1 GTSNPN, CDR2 SVGIG (reference sequence). J lost 8 bases, V lost 1 base, and 11 bases had no gene match. This chain's CDR3 is CAWSARHTGGAGYTF. The DNA of the CDR3 is TGTGCCTGGAGTGCGCGACATACAGGGGGCGCGGGCTACACCTTC.

The chain has TRBV5-1 and TRBJ1-1, with 12 bases lining up with TRBD1. This CDR3 spans 13 amino acids. The trim removed 5 bases at V and 8 bases at J, leaving 4 bases unmatched. CDR1 SGHRS and CDR2 YFSETQ come from the germline V gene. The CDR3 is CASSSGTGGEAFF. The CDR3, as DNA: TGCGCCAGCAGTTCCGGGACAGGGGGCGAAGCTTTCTTT.

This clone appeared a few times. The V gene is TRBV28, the J gene TRBJ2-5; TRBD2 agrees at 10 bases. From germline, CDR1 is MDHEN and CDR2 SYDVKM. This CDR3 region has 14 residues. J gave up 5 bases and V 5 bases, and 5 bases lay outside the gene matches. This chain's CDR3 is CASSEGSGRETQYF. The CDR3 nucleotides read TGTGCCAGCAGTGAAGGTAGCGGGAGGGAGACCCAGTACTTC.

This clone came up once. The rearrangement uses TRBV29-1 and TRBJ2-3; the D is unclear. The CDR3 is 15 amino acids. V was shortened by 5 bases and J by 1 base, with 16 bases between the two germline ends. Germline V gene data show CDR1 as SQVTM and CDR2 as ANQGSEA. The CDR3 region is CSVLGSEGGTDTQYF. The CDR3 bases are TGCAGCGTTCTAGGCAGCGAAGGCGGCACAGATACGCAGTATTTT.

In its sample, this clone was seen once. The chain carries TRBV10-1 and TRBJ2-5; 9 positions match TRBD2. The trim removed 0 bases at V and 5 bases at J, leaving 7 bases unmatched. This CDR3 spans 16 amino acids. CDR1 is WNHNN and CDR2 is SYGVQD in the germline V gene (reference sequence). DNA of the CDR3: TGCGCCAGCAGTGAGTCAGCTAGCGGGGTGAGGGAGACCCAGTACTTC. Protein sequence: CASSESASGVRETQYF.

This clone has more than one count but fewer than ten. The V call is TRBV28, the J call TRBJ2-7, with D possibly being TRBD2 (6 bases). The CDR3 extends over 15 amino acids. Trimming took 1 base from V and 6 from J, leaving 16 bases between them. CDR1 MDHEN and CDR2 SYDVKM come from the germline V gene. The CDR3 protein is CASSLFRGRGSEQYF. Written as DNA, the CDR3 is TGTGCCAGCAGTTTATTTCGGGGGAGAGGGAGCGAGCAGTACTTC. The full variable domain, with the rest looked up from reference TRBV28 and TRBJ2-7, is DVKVTQSSRYLVKRTGEKVFLECVQDMDHENMFWYRQDPGLGLRLIYFSYDVKMKEKGDIPEGYSVSREKKERFSLILESASTNQTSMYLCASSLFRGRGSEQYFGPGTRLTVT.

The chain joins TRBV3-1 (or the pseudogene TRBV3-2) to TRBJ1-2; 9 positions match TRBD1. This CDR3 is 14 amino acids long. V was clipped by 6 bases and J by 5 bases; unmatched bases: 7. Per germline, CDR1 LGHDT and CDR2 YNNKEL (reference sequence). The CDR3 region has the DNA TGTGCCAGCAGACCAACAGGGGGCCCATATGGCTACACCTTC. Its translation: CASRPTGGPYGYTF.

This clone was picked up a small number of times. The CDR3 DNA sequence: TGTGCCAGCAGCGGAGAACGGGGAGGGCCCTCCGATGAGCAGTTCTTC. The encoded protein is CASSGERGGPSDEQFF. The genes are TRBV5-8 and TRBJ2-1; 7 bases agree with TRBD2. This CDR3 spans 16 amino acids. CDR1 is SGHTS, CDR2 YDEGEE, per germline. J lost 8 bases, V lost 4 bases, and 15 bases had no gene match.

This clone was counted a single time. This chain links TRBV11-3 with TRBJ2-1; 11 nucleotides align to TRBD2. Germline V gene sequence: CDR1 SGHNT, CDR2 YENEEA. The CDR3 contains 15 residues. The ends lost 5 bases at V and 10 bases at J; junction bases unmatched: 10. CDR3 bases: TGTGCCAGCAGCCCCGGGACTAGCGGTACGGGGGAGCAGTTCTTC. It encodes CASSPGTSGTGEQFF.

The rearrangement links TRBV2 to TRBJ2-3, with 7 bases that match TRBD1. Germline V CDR1 and CDR2: SNHLY, FYNNEI. The trim removed 4 bases at V and 3 bases at J, leaving 1 base unmatched. The CDR3 sequence is 13 residues long. Here the CDR3 reads CASSGDRTDTQYF. CDR3 bases: TGTGCCAGCAGTGGGGACAGAACAGATACGCAGTATTTT.

The rearrangement joins TRBV28 to TRBJ1-4; no definite D call. V was shortened by 5 bases and J by 3 bases, with 13 bases between the two germline ends. This CDR3 region has 15 residues. Germline-derived CDR1 and CDR2 are MDHEN and SYDVKM. This CDR3 is CASSSLGEANEKLFF. The CDR3 DNA reads as TGTGCCAGCAGTAGCCTCGGAGAGGCTAATGAAAAACTGTTTTTT.

V gene TRBV6-5 combines with J gene TRBJ2-3, with 7 nucleotides matching TRBD2. This CDR3 is built from 13 residues. CDR1 and CDR2 (germline): MNHEY, SVGAGI. V was pared by 8 bases and J by 6 bases, with 8 bases of the junction left unmatched. The CDR3 DNA is TGTGCCAGCGGTCCGACTAGCTGGGATACGCAGTATTTT. This codes for CASGPTSWDTQYF.

The V gene is TRBV7-6, the J gene TRBJ2-2; 7 bases agree with TRBD2. With V trimmed by 1 base and J by 3 bases, 8 bases remained unmatched. This CDR3 region has 17 residues. CDR1 and CDR2 from the germline V gene are SGHVS and FNYEAQ. The chain's CDR3 is CASSLDRRESHTGELFF. CDR3 DNA sequence: TGTGCCAGCAGCTTAGATCGGCGGGAGTCCCACACCGGGGAGCTGTTTTTT.

The CDR3 DNA is TGTGCCAGTAGCCCCATACATTCTACAGGGGGCGCGAACACTGAAGCTTTCTTT. This gives the protein CASSPIHSTGGANTEAFF. The chain recombines TRBV19 with TRBJ1-1; 9 bases align to TRBD1. With V trimmed by 6 bases and J by 1 base, 15 bases remained unmatched. Per germline, CDR1 LNHDA and CDR2 SQIVND (reference sequence). The CDR3 is 18 residues long.